This T cell receptor (beta chain) was identified during a study of cytomegalovirus exposure and HLA in healthy donors. The PCR contained 60 Vbeta and 13 Jbeta primers. The data were produced by immunoSEQ multiplex PCR, yet TCRdb's version contains in-frame clones alone and is incomplete. The repertoire holds tens of thousands of clones, with about 75% as singletons. Study-wide results and limits: According to a later analysis, most TCR beta chains associated with CMV appeared HLA-restricted.

Notes on this clone: As yet, its antigen is unknown.

Input material: PBMCs. The sequence derives from a man between 60 and 70 years old in good health and CMV-seropositive.

CDR3 in DNA: TGTGCCAGCAGCTTGGTTGGGGGCAGATTCTCCTACAATGAGCAGTTCTTC. Its protein is CASSLVGGRFSYNEQFF. The J gene is TRBJ2-1, the V gene TRBV5-6, with D possibly matching TRBD1 (6 bases). The CDR3 spans 17 residues. Germline V gene lookup returns CDR1 SGHDT and CDR2 YYEEEE. V lost 0 bases to trimming and J lost 0 bases, with 13 bases between them. Full variable domain (rest looked up from reference TRBV5-6 and TRBJ2-1): DAGVTQSPTHLIKTRGQQVTLRCSPKSGHDTVSWYQQALGQGPQFIFQYYEEEERQRGNFPDRFSGHQFPNYSSELNVNALLLGDSALYLCASSLVGGRFSYNEQFFGPGTRLTVL.